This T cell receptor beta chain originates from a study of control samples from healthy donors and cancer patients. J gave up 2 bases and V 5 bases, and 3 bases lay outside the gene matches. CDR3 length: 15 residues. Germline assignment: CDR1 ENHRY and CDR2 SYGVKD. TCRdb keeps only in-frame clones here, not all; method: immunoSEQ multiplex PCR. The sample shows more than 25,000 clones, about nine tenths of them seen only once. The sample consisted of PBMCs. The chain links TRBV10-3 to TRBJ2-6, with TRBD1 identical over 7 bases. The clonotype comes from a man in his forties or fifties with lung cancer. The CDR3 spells CAISRGGPGANVLTF. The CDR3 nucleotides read TGTGCCATCAGTCGAGGGGGCCCTGGGGCCAACGTCCTGACTTTC.